A single sample is the source of the 17 T cell receptor beta chains below, sequenced in a study of shared clonotypes between healthy human individuals. TCRdb's table, derived via immunoSEQ multiplex PCR, lists solely in-frame clones and lacks some. The sample lists around 500,000 clones, 70% to 80% occurring once. Sequenced sample: PBMCs. The receptors originated from a woman aged 40 to 49 in good health. Some clones in this sample may be carry-over from other donors' samples.

The chain recombines TRBV11-2 with TRBJ1-2; no clear D. Germline CDR1 SGHAT, CDR2 FQNNGV. V was cut by 4 bases and J by 9 bases, with 15 bases left in between. The CDR3 is made up of 13 amino acids. The CDR3 DNA is TGTGCCAGCAGCTCCTCCTCCCAGCAGAGCTACACCTTC. This translates into CASSSSSQQSYTF.

The chain recombines TRBV19 with TRBJ2-3; 14 positions match TRBD2. The CDR3 has 16 amino acids. The trim removed 0 bases at V and 7 bases at J, leaving 3 bases unmatched. Germline V gene lookup returns CDR1 LNHDA and CDR2 SQIVND (reference sequence). The CDR3 sequence is CASSIDGTSGRNTQYF. The CDR3 DNA reads TGTGCCAGTAGTATAGATGGGACTAGCGGGAGAAATACGCAGTATTTT.

The chain is built from TRBV28 and TRBJ1-2; possibly TRBD1 for D (5 bases). Germline CDR1 and CDR2: MDHEN and SYDVKM. The CDR3 contains 12 residues. Trimming cost V 8 bases and J 8 bases, with 15 bases left between them. This CDR3 is CASQGGPLGYTF. CDR3 in DNA: TGTGCCAGCCAGGGAGGGCCTCTGGGCTACACCTTC.

This clone was found once. The chain combines TRBV27 with TRBJ1-5; tentative D call: TRBD1 (5 bases). V gave up 1 base and J gave up 0 bases, with 13 bases separating them. Germline V gene data show CDR1 as MNHEY and CDR2 as SMNVEV (reference sequence). The CDR3 loop spans 17 amino acids. CDR3 amino acids: CASSLWMGGNSNQPQHF. As DNA, the CDR3 is TGTGCCAGCAGTTTATGGATGGGGGGAAATAGCAATCAGCCCCAGCATTTT.

CDR3 nucleotides: TGTGCCAGCAGTTTCGGCGGGGTTAGCACAGATACGCAGTATTTT. It translates to CASSFGGVSTDTQYF. The chain couples TRBV28 to TRBJ2-3; maybe TRBD2 (6 bases). CDR1 is MDHEN and CDR2 is SYDVKM in the germline V gene. V was trimmed by 3 bases and J by 0 bases, leaving 10 bases between them. The CDR3 has 15 amino acids.

This clone was found a few times. This sequence joins TRBV4-2 and TRBJ1-5; 8 bases match TRBD1. The CDR3 covers 17 residues. In germline, CDR1 is LGHNA, CDR2 YNFKEQ. V was pared by 0 bases and J by 0 bases, with 4 bases of the junction left unmatched. The CDR3 region has the DNA TGTGCCAGCAGCCAAGACAGGGGGCTATATAGCAATCAGCCCCAGCATTTT. Translation gives CASSQDRGLYSNQPQHF.

The gene calls are TRBV28 and TRBJ1-1; 7 positions match TRBD1. J was trimmed by 5 bases and V by 5 bases; bases with no gene match: 11. Germline CDR1 is MDHEN and CDR2 is SYDVKM. The CDR3 loop spans 15 amino acids. The CDR3 bases are TGTGCCAGCAGTACCACAGGGGATGTAGGAACTGAAGCTTTCTTT. Protein sequence: CASSTTGDVGTEAFF.

This clone was seen a handful of times. J is TRBJ2-4 and V is TRBV4-2; D might be TRBD1 (5 bases). The CDR3 length is 17 residues. The V gene's germline CDR1 is LGHNA and CDR2 YNFKEQ. V lost 0 bases and J lost 3, with 15 bases in between. The CDR3 DNA follows: TGTGCCAGCAGCCAAGATCGAGGCAGGGATGTCAAAAACATTCAGTACTTC. It encodes CASSQDRGRDVKNIQYF.

The chain uses TRBV29-1 and TRBJ2-7; possibly TRBD2 for D (5 bases). CDR1 SQVTM and CDR2 ANQGSEA come from the germline V gene. The CDR3 runs to 11 residues. Trimming took 8 bases from V and 4 from J, leaving 12 bases between them. The DNA for the CDR3 is TGCAGCTTCGGGGATACATACGAGCAGTACTTC. Translated, it gives CSFGDTYEQYF.

This rearrangement joins TRBV5-1 to TRBJ1-2; 7 bases are shared with TRBD1. The V and J ends lost 2 bases and 4 bases, in that order; junction bases with no gene match: 5. Germline CDR1 SGHRS, CDR2 YFSETQ. The length of the CDR3 is 14 residues. Here the CDR3 DNA reads TGCGCCAGCAGCTTCCTACAGGGGACCTATGGCTACACCTTC. Its protein product is CASSFLQGTYGYTF.

On this clone itself: A far bigger clonotype differs at one base, so this is likely a read error. This sequence joins TRBV5-5 and TRBJ2-7; possible D gene TRBD1, 5 bases. This CDR3 spans 13 amino acids. CDR1 is SGHKS, CDR2 YYEKEE, per germline (reference sequence). V lost 2 bases, J lost 0 bases, and 6 bases lay in between. The CDR3 protein is CASSFQGSYEQYF. In nucleotides, the CDR3 is TGTGCCAGCAGCTTTCAGGGCTCCTACGAGCAGTACTTC.

The rearrangement links TRBV19 to TRBJ1-1; D is undetermined. The length of the CDR3 is 13 residues. The germline V gene encodes CDR1 LNHDA and CDR2 SQIVND (reference sequence). V was cut by 5 bases and J by 5 bases, with 12 bases left in between. The CDR3: CASSLNRVTEAFF. In nucleotides, the CDR3 is TGTGCCAGTAGTTTAAACCGGGTTACTGAAGCTTTCTTT. Supplemented by reference TRBV19 and TRBJ1-1, the full variable domain reads DGGITQSPKYLFRKEGQNVTLSCEQNLNHDAMYWYRQDPGQGLRLIYYSQIVNDFQKGDIAEGYSVSREKKESFPLTVTSAQKNPTAFYLCASSLNRVTEAFFGQGTRLTVV.

The V gene is TRBV9, the J gene TRBJ2-7, with TRBD1 as a possible D gene (5 bases). The CDR3 runs 15 residues. Looked up from germline, CDR1 is SGDLS and CDR2 is YYNGEE. Trimming pared 1 base from V and 2 bases from J, leaving 13 bases between. The CDR3 loop is CASSVSAVGAYEQYF. CDR3 nucleotides: TGTGCCAGCAGCGTATCGGCGGTAGGGGCCTACGAGCAGTACTTC.

This clone showed up just a few times. The rearrangement uses TRBV6-6 and TRBJ2-7; perhaps TRBD1 as D (5 bases). Germline loops: CDR1 MNHNY, CDR2 SVGAGI (reference sequence). Trimming took 5 bases from V and 2 from J, leaving 10 bases between them. The CDR3 has 13 amino acids. CDR3 in DNA: TGTGCCAGCAGTGACAGAGCTACCTACGAGCAGTACTTC. Protein product: CASSDRATYEQYF.

The genes are TRBV15 and TRBJ1-5; D not resolved. CDR1 and CDR2 from the germline V gene are LNHNV and YYDKDF (reference sequence). V was clipped by 3 bases and J by 0 bases, with 9 bases between them. This CDR3 region has 15 residues. The CDR3 sequence: CATSRELYSNQPQHF. CDR3 DNA: TGTGCCACCAGCAGGGAGTTGTATAGCAATCAGCCCCAGCATTTT.

The chain is built from TRBV6-5 and TRBJ2-7; unclear D gene. Germline CDR1 and CDR2: MNHEY and SVGAGI. V lost 0 bases and J 0 bases, leaving 9 bases between the germline ends. CDR3 length: 15 residues. CDR3 region: CASSYSAESSYEQYF. The CDR3 DNA follows: TGTGCCAGCAGTTACTCGGCGGAGAGCTCCTACGAGCAGTACTTC.

The chain is built from TRBV5-1 and TRBJ2-1; 8 bases align to TRBD2. V lost 0 bases and J lost 8; bases outside the gene matches: 13. Germline V gene sequence: CDR1 SGHRS, CDR2 YFSETQ. The CDR3 spans 17 residues. For the CDR3, the DNA is TGCGCCAGCAGCTTGGCGCGCCAGCGGGAGATTGGCTATGAGCAGTTCTTC. Protein product: CASSLARQREIGYEQFF.